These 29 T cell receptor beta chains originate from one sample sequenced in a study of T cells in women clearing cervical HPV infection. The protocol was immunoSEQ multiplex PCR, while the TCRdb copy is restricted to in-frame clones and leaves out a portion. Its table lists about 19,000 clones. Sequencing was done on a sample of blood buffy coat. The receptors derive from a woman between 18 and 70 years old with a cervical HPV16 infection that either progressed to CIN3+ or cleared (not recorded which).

The CDR3 bases that were read are TGTGCCAGCTCACCACCCGCAGGGACTGTGAACACTGAA. The encoded protein is CASSPPAGTVNTE. The full CDR3 sequence reads CASSPPAGTVNTEAFF. The rearrangement joins TRBV18 to TRBJ1-1; D possibly corresponds to TRBD1 (5 bases). From the germline J gene comes the end of the CDR3, since the read stops 3 residues before it. Germline assignment: CDR1 KGHSH and CDR2 LQKENI. V lost 0 bases and J 0 bases, leaving 11 bases between the germline ends. The CDR3 consists of 16 residues.

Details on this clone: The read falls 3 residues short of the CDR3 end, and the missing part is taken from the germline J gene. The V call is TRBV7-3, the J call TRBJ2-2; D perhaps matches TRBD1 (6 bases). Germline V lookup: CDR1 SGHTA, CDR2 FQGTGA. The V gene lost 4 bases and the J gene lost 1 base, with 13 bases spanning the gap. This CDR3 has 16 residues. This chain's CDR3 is CASSSQGIGNTGELFF. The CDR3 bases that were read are TGTGCCAGCAGCTCACAGGGAATCGGGAACACCGGGGAG.

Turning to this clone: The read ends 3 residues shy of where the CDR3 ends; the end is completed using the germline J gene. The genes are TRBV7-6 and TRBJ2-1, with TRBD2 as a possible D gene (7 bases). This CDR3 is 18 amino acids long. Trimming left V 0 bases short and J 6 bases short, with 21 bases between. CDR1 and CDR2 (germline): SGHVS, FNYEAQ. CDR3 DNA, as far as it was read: TGTGCCAGCAGCTTAGCGGCGCATAGGGGGGGGGTTCTCAATGAG. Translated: CASSLAAHRGGVLNE. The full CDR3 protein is CASSLAAHRGGVLNEQFF.

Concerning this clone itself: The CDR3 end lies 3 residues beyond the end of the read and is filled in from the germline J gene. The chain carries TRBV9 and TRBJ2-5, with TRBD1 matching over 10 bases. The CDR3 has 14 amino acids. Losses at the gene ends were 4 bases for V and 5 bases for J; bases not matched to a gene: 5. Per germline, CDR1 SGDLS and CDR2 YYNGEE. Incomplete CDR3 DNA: TGTGCCAGCAGCTCACGGACAGGGGGGGAGACC. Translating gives CASSSRTGGET. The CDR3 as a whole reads CASSSRTGGETQYF. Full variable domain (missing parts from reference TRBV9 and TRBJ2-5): DSGVTQTPKHLITATGQRVTLRCSPRSGDLSVYWYQQSLDQGLQFLIQYYNGEERAKGNILERFSAQQFPDLHSELNLSSLELGDSALYFCASSSRTGGETQYFGPGTRLLVL.

CDR3 DNA (partial): TGTGCCAGCAGGACCGGGACAGGGTCCGACGAG. This sequence encodes CASRTGTGSDE. The full CDR3 is CASRTGTGSDEQYF. The chain recombines TRBV7-9 with TRBJ2-7, with 9 bases identical to TRBD1. The read terminates 3 residues ahead of where the CDR3 ends, so the germline J gene completes it. The CDR3 has 14 residues. With 6 bases clipped from V and 5 bases from J, the junction kept 8 bases outside the gene matches. From germline, CDR1 is SEHNR and CDR2 FQNEAQ (reference sequence).

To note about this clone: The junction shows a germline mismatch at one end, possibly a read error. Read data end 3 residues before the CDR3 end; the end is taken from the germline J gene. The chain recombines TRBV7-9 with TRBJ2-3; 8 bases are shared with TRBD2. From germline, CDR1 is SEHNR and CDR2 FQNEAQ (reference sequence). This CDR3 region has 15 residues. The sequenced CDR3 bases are TGTGCCAGCAGCCCTCGGGGGGGCCCCCCAGATGCG. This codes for CASSPRGGPPDA. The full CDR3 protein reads CASSPRGGPPDAQYF.

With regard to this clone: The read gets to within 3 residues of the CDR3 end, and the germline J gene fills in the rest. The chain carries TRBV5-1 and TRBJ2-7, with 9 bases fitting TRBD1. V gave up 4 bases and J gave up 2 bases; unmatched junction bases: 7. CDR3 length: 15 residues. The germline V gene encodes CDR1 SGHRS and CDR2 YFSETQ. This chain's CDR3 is CASSQGQGITYEQYF. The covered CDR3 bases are TGCGCCAGCAGCCAAGGACAGGGGATTACCTACGAG.

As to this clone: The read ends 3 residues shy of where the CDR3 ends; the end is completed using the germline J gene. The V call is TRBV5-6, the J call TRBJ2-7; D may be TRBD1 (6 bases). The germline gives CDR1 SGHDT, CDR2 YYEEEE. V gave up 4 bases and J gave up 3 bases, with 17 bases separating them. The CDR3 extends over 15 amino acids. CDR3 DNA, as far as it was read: TGTGCCAGCAGCGGGCGAAGAACAGGGATCTACGAG. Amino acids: CASSGRRTGIYE. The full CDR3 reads CASSGRRTGIYEQYF.

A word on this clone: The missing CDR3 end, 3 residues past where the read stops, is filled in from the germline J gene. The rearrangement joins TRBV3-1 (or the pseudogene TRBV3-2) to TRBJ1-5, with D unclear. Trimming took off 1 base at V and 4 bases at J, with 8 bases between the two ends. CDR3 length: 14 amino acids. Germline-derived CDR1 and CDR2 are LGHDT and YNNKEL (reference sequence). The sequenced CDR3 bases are TGTGCCAGCAGCCAAGGGGCAGCTAATCAGCCC. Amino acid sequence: CASSQGAANQP. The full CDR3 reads CASSQGAANQPQHF.

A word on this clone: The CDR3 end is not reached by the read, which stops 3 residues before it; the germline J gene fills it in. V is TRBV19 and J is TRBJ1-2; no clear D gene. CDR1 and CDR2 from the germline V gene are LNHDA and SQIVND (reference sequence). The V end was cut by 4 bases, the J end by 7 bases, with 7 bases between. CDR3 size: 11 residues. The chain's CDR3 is CASSSFGGYTF. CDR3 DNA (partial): TGTGCCAGTAGTAGTTTCGGTGGC.

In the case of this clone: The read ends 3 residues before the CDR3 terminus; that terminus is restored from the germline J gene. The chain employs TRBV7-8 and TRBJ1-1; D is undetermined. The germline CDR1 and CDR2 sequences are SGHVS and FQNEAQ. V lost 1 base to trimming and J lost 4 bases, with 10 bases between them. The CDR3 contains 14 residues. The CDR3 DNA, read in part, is TGTGCCAGCAGCTTAGTAGGGAGCGGCACTGAA. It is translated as CASSLVGSGTE. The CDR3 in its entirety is CASSLVGSGTEAFF. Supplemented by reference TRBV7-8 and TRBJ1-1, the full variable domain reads GAGVSQSPRYKVAKRGQDVALRCDPISGHVSLFWYQQALGQGPEFLTYFQNEAQLDKSGLPSDRFFAERPEGSVSTLKIQRTQQEDSAVYLCASSLVGSGTEAFFGQGTRLTVV.

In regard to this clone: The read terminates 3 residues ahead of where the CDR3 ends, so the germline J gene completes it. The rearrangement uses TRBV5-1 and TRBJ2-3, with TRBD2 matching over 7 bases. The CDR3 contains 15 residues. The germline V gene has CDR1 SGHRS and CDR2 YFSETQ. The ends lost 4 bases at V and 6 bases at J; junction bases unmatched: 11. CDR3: CASSGGGSRADTQYF. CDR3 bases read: TGCGCCAGCAGCGGGGGGGGGAGCCGGGCGGATACG.

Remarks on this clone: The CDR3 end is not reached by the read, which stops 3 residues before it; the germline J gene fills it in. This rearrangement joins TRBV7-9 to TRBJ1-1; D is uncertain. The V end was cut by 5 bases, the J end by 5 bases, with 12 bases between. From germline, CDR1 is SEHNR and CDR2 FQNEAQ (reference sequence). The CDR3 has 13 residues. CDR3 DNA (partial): TGTGCCAGCAGCCGGAACCTCGGGACTGAA. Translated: CASSRNLGTE. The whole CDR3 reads CASSRNLGTEAFF.

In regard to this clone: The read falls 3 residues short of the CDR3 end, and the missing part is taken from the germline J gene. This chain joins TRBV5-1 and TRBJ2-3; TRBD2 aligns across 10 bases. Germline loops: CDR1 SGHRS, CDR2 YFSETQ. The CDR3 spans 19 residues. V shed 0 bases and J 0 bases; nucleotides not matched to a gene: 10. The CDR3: CASSLVRLAGVGSTDTQYF. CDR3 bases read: TGCGCCAGCAGCTTGGTTAGGCTAGCGGGGGTAGGAAGCACAGATACG.

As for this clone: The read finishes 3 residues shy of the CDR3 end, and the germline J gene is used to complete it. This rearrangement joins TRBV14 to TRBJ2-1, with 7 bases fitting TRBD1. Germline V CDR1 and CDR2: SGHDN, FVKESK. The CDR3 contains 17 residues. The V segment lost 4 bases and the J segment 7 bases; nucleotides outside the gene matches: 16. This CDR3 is CASSREVGRGKGNEQFF. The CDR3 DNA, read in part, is TGTGCCAGCAGCCGAGAGGTGGGCAGGGGGAAAGGAAATGAG. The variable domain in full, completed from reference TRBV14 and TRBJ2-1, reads EAGVTQFPSHSVIEKGQTVTLRCDPISGHDNLYWYRRVMGKEIKFLLHFVKESKQDESGMPNNRFLAERTGGTYSTLKVQPAELEDSGVYFCASSREVGRGKGNEQFFGPGTRLTVL.

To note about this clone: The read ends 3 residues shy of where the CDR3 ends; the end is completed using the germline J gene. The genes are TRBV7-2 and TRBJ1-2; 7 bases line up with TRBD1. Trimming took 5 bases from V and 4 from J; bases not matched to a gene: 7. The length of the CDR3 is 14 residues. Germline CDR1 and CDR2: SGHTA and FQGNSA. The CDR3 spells CASSQDRVSYGYTF. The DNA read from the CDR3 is TGTGCCAGCAGCCAAGACAGGGTGAGCTATGGC.

Here the CDR3 reads CASSRMGGENEKLFF. Partial CDR3 DNA: TGTGCCAGCAGCCGAATGGGGGGAGAGAATGAAAAA. V and J are TRBV7-9 and TRBJ1-4, with D possibly being TRBD1 (5 bases). The CDR3 extends 3 residues past the end of the read, so its final part is completed from the germline J gene. This CDR3 spans 15 amino acids. The germline V gene has CDR1 SEHNR and CDR2 FQNEAQ (reference sequence). Trimming shortened V by 5 bases and J by 5 bases, and 15 bases separated the two germline ends.

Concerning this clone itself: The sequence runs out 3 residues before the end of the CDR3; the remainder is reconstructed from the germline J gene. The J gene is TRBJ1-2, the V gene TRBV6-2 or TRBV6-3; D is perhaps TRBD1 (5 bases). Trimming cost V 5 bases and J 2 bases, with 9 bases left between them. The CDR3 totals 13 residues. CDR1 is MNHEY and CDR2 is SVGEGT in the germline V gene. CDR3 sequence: CASSDRQNYGYTF. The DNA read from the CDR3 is TGTGCCAGCAGTGACCGACAGAACTATGGC.

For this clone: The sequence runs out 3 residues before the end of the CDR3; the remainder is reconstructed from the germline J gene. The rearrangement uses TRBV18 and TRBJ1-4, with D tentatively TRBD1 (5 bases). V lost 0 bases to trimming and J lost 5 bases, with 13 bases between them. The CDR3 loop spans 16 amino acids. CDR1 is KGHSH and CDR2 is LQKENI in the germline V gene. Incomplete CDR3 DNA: TGTGCCAGCTCACCACCTTCAGGGAGGAGGAATGAAAAA. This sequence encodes CASSPPSGRRNEK. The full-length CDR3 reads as CASSPPSGRRNEKLFF.

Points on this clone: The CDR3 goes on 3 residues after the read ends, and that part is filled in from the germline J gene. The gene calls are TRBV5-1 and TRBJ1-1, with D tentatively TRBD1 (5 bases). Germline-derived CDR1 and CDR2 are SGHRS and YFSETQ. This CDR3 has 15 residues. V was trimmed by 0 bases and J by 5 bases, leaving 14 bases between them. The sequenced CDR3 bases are TGCGCCAGCAGCTTGGCCACAGGTGGAGGGACTGAA. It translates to CASSLATGGGTE. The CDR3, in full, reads CASSLATGGGTEAFF.

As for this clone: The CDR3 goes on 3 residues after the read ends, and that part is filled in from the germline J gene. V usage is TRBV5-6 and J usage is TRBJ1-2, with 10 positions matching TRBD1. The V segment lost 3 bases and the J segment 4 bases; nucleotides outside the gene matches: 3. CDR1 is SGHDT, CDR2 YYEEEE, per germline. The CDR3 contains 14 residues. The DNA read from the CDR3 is TGTGCCAGCAGCTCCGGGACAGGGGTCTATGGC. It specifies CASSSGTGVYG. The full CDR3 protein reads CASSSGTGVYGYTF.

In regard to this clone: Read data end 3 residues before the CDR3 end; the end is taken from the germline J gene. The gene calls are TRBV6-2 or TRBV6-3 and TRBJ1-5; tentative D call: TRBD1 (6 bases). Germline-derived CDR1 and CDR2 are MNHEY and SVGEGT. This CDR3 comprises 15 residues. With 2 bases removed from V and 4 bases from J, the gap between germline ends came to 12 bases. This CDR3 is CASSYGTRLNQPQHF. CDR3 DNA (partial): TGTGCCAGCAGTTACGGGACAAGGCTTAATCAGCCC.

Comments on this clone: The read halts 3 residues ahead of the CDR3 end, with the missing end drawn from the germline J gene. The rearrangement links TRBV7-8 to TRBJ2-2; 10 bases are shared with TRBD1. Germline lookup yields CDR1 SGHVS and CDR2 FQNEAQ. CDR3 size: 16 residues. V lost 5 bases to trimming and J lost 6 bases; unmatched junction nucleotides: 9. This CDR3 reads CASSTRDRGIPGELFF. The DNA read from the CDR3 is TGTGCCAGCAGCACCCGGGACAGGGGTATTCCCGGGGAG.

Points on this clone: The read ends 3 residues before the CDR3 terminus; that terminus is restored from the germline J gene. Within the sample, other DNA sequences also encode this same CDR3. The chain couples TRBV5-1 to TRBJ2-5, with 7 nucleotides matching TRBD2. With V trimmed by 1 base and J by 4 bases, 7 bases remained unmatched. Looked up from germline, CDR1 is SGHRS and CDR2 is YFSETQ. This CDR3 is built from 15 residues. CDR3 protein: CASSLQAGDRETQYF. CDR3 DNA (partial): TGCGCCAGCAGCTTGCAGGCGGGGGATCGAGAGACC.

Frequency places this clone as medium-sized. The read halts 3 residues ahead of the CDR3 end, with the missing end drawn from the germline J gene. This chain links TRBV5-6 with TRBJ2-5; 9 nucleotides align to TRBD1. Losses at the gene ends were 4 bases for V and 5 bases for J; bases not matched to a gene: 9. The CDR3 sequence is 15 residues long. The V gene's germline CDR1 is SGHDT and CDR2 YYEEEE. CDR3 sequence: CASSNTGGKWETQYF. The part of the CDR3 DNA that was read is TGTGCCAGCAGCAATACAGGGGGCAAGTGGGAGACC. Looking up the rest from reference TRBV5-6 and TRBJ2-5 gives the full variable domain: DAGVTQSPTHLIKTRGQQVTLRCSPKSGHDTVSWYQQALGQGPQFIFQYYEEEERQRGNFPDRFSGHQFPNYSSELNVNALLLGDSALYLCASSNTGGKWETQYFGPGTRLLVL.

Partial CDR3 DNA: TGCAGCGCCTCCGGGACAGGGTCTGAAAAA. Translating gives CSASGTGSEK. The entire CDR3 reads CSASGTGSEKLFF. The rearrangement uses TRBV29-1 and TRBJ1-4; 9 nucleotides agree with TRBD1. The read ends 3 residues early relative to the CDR3; the germline J gene fills the gap. Germline trimming cut 7 bases from V and 7 bases from J; bases unmatched to any gene: 7. The CDR3 sequence is 13 residues long. Germline loops: CDR1 SQVTM, CDR2 ANQGSEA.

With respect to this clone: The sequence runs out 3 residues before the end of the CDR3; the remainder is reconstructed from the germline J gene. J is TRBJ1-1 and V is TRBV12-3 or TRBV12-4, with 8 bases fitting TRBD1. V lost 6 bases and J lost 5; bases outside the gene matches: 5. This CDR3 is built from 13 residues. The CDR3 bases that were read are TGTGCCAGCAGGGACAGGGCGGGTACTGAA. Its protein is CASRDRAGTE. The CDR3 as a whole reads CASRDRAGTEAFF.

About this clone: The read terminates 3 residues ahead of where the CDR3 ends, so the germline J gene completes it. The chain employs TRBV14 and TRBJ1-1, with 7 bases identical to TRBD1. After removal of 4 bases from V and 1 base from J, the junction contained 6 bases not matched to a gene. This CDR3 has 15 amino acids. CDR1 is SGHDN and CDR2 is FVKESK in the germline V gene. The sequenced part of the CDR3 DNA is TGTGCCAGCAGCCCGCAGACAGGGTGGAACACTGAA. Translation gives CASSPQTGWNTE. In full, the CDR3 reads CASSPQTGWNTEAFF.

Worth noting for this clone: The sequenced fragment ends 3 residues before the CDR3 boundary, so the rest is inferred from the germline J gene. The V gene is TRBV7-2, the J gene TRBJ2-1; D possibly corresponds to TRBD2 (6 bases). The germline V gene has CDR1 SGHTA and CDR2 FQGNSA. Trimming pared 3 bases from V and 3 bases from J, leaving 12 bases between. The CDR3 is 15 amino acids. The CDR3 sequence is CASSLEGLNYNEQFF. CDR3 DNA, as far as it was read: TGTGCCAGCAGCTTGGAGGGCCTTAACTACAATGAG.